Below, 22 T cell receptor beta chains from the same sample are listed, as sequenced in a study of identical twins. TCRdb reprocessed the 5' RACE reads with MiXCR, giving one entry per CDR3 protein. The sample holds 540,000 or so distinct CDR3 sequences, approximately 20% seen once. These data also formed part of another study, on yellow fever vaccine responses in identical twins.

The source material was CD4+ T cells sorted from blood. These receptors were collected from a woman under 30 in good health.

The chain is built from TRBV5-5 and TRBJ2-1; possible D gene TRBD2, 5 bases. The germline V gene has CDR1 SGHKS and CDR2 YYEKEE (reference sequence). The CDR3 consists of 15 residues. V was cut by 1 base and J by 4 bases, with 12 bases left in between. CDR3 sequence (DNA): TGTGCCAGCAGCTTGCAACGGGGTGGGTACAATGAGCAGTTCTTC. Residues: CASSLQRGGYNEQFF.

This chain connects TRBV3-1 to TRBJ2-2; D call uncertain. CDR1 and CDR2 from the germline V gene are LGHDT and YNNKEL (reference sequence). V lost 3 bases and J 4 bases, leaving 6 bases between the germline ends. CDR3 length equals 13 residues. For the CDR3, the DNA is TGTGCCAGCAGCCAGTTCGTCACCGGGGAGCTGTTTTTT. It yields the protein CASSQFVTGELFF.

The chain carries TRBV20-1 and TRBJ2-1, with unresolved D. There are 12 residues in the CDR3. V lost 1 base to trimming and J lost 7 bases, with 8 bases between them. Germline V gene lookup returns CDR1 DFQATT and CDR2 SNEGSKA (reference sequence). CDR3 sequence: CSARVLTNEQFF. CDR3 nucleotide sequence: TGCAGTGCTAGAGTACTAACGAATGAGCAGTTCTTC.

This chain joins TRBV20-1 and TRBJ2-3, with TRBD1 identical over 8 bases. V lost 1 base, J lost 6 bases, and 9 bases stayed unmatched. The V gene's germline CDR1 is DFQATT and CDR2 SNEGSKA (reference sequence). CDR3 length equals 15 residues. CDR3 coding DNA: TGCAGTGCTAGAGGCCGGGACAGGATATTGGATACGCAGTATTTT. It is translated as CSARGRDRILDTQYF.

V is TRBV12-3 or TRBV12-4 and J is TRBJ2-3; D remains unclear. V was shortened by 2 bases and J by 1 base, with 7 bases between the two germline ends. There are 14 residues in the CDR3. The CDR3 region is CASSLNLGTDTQYF. Written as DNA, the CDR3 is TGTGCCAGCAGTTTAAACTTGGGCACAGATACGCAGTATTTT.

V usage is TRBV11-2 and J usage is TRBJ2-1, with D maybe TRBD2 (6 bases). The CDR3 has 19 amino acids. V was shortened by 3 bases and J by 3 bases, with 24 bases between the two germline ends. Germline V gene data show CDR1 as SGHAT and CDR2 as FQNNGV. CDR3 sequence reads: CASSFSPGVAVLFYNEQFF. For the CDR3, the DNA is TGTGCCAGCAGCTTCTCCCCCGGGGTAGCGGTTCTTTTCTACAATGAGCAGTTCTTC.

The chain recombines TRBV12-3 or TRBV12-4 with TRBJ2-1; D gene ambiguous. V lost 7 bases, J lost 9 bases, and 7 bases lay in between. The CDR3 spans 10 residues. Written as DNA, the CDR3 is TGTGCCAGCACCCCGCTTGAGCAGTTCTTC. Translated, it gives CASTPLEQFF.

V and J are TRBV29-1 and TRBJ2-7, with 11 bases fitting TRBD1. CDR3 length: 14 amino acids. V dropped 6 bases and J dropped 2; count of bases not matched to a gene: 6. Per the germline V gene, CDR1 is SQVTM and CDR2 is ANQGSEA. The CDR3 region is CSVKLGQGAYEQYF. CDR3 coding DNA: TGCAGCGTCAAACTGGGACAGGGGGCCTACGAGCAGTACTTC.

This clonotype was picked up a small number of times. The chain links TRBV28 to TRBJ2-7, with 7 bases lining up with TRBD1. Germline V CDR1 and CDR2: MDHEN, SYDVKM. Trimming took 4 bases from V and 3 from J; bases not matched to a gene: 6. The length of the CDR3 is 14 residues. CDR3 sequence (DNA): TGTGCCAGCAGTTCAGGGGGACCCTTCTACGAGCAGTACTTC. This encodes CASSSGGPFYEQYF.

This clonotype was counted a few times. The chain has TRBV10-3 and TRBJ1-6; D might be TRBD1 (6 bases). This CDR3 comprises 14 residues. Trimming stripped 6 bases from V and 6 bases from J, with 12 bases between. Germline lookup yields CDR1 ENHRY and CDR2 SYGVKD. CDR3 loop: CAISLGQINSPLHF. CDR3 DNA sequence: TGTGCCATCAGCCTAGGACAGATTAATTCACCCCTCCACTTT.

This rearrangement joins TRBV20-1 to TRBJ2-3; 7 bases are shared with TRBD1. Trimming took 3 bases from V and 4 from J; bases not matched to a gene: 7. Germline values: CDR1 DFQATT, CDR2 SNEGSKA (reference sequence). The CDR3 spans 14 residues. CDR3 amino acids: CSASLGTASDTQYF. CDR3 DNA sequence: TGCAGTGCTAGTCTCGGGACAGCTTCAGATACGCAGTATTTT.

Only a few counts were recorded for this clonotype. The chain has TRBV7-9 and TRBJ1-2, with a tentative D call TRBD1 (5 bases). Germline assignment: CDR1 SEHNR and CDR2 FQNEAQ (reference sequence). This CDR3 spans 10 amino acids. Trimming shortened V by 9 bases and J by 8 bases, and 10 bases separated the two germline ends. The CDR3 nucleotides are TGTGCCAGTACCAGGGAAGGCTACACCTTC. The encoded protein is CASTREGYTF.

This clonotype was observed a handful of times. The CDR3 region is CATSEAGTRNQPQHF. CDR3 DNA: TGTGCCACCAGTGAGGCAGGGACCCGCAATCAGCCCCAGCATTTT. The gene calls are TRBV24-1 and TRBJ1-5; tentatively, D is TRBD1 (5 bases). The CDR3 covers 15 residues. The V and J ends lost 4 bases and 2 bases respectively, with 11 bases between them. Germline lookup yields CDR1 KGHDR and CDR2 SFDVKD.

The rearrangement links TRBV14 to TRBJ2-7, with TRBD1 identical over 9 bases. The V and J ends lost 0 bases and 5 bases, in that order; junction bases with no gene match: 8. CDR1 and CDR2 (germline): SGHDN, FVKESK. The CDR3 runs 16 residues. The DNA for the CDR3 is TGTGCCAGCAGCCAAGATAGGCGGACAGGGGTCGACGAGCAGTACTTC. Translated: CASSQDRRTGVDEQYF.

This clonotype was seen a few times. The chain carries TRBV18 and TRBJ2-7; the D gene is possibly TRBD2 (6 bases). In germline, CDR1 is KGHSH, CDR2 LQKENI. V lost 3 bases and J 8 bases, leaving 17 bases between the germline ends. The length of the CDR3 is 14 residues. This chain's CDR3 is CASSPGGTPEQQYV. The CDR3 bases are TGTGCCAGCTCACCCGGCGGGACCCCGGAACAGCAGTACGTC.

V usage is TRBV5-1 and J usage is TRBJ2-3, with a weak D call TRBD1 (6 bases). V was shortened by 5 bases and J by 6 bases, with 13 bases between the two germline ends. The CDR3 consists of 13 residues. CDR1 is SGHRS and CDR2 is YFSETQ in the germline V gene. This CDR3 reads CASSQGTGDTQYF. The CDR3, as DNA: TGCGCCAGCAGTCAGGGGACGGGGGATACGCAGTATTTT.

This clonotype was picked up a small number of times. The rearrangement links TRBV24-1 to TRBJ2-7; D is ambiguous. With 2 bases removed from V and 2 bases from J, the gap between germline ends came to 9 bases. The CDR3 loop spans 14 amino acids. Looked up from germline, CDR1 is KGHDR and CDR2 is SFDVKD. The CDR3 loop reads CATSDSSVTYEQYF. CDR3 DNA: TGTGCCACCAGTGATTCTTCGGTAACCTACGAGCAGTACTTC.

This chain joins TRBV7-2 and TRBJ1-5, with a possible D match to TRBD1 (5 bases). The germline V gene has CDR1 SGHTA and CDR2 FQGNSA. The ends were cut back, 5 bases at V and 2 bases at J, with 10 bases in the middle. This CDR3 has 14 amino acids. The CDR3 is CASSPDSGNQPQHF. As DNA, the CDR3 is TGTGCCAGCAGCCCTGACAGTGGCAATCAGCCCCAGCATTTT.

V and J are TRBV12-3 or TRBV12-4 and TRBJ1-6; D not certain. The CDR3 extends over 12 amino acids. Between the trimmed V and J ends, which lost 6 bases and 4 bases, there was a span of 4 bases. CDR3 coding DNA: TGTGCCAGCAGGAGATATAATTCACCCCTCCACTTT. As protein: CASRRYNSPLHF.

This clonotype was counted a few times. This chain joins TRBV20-1 and TRBJ1-2; a possible D gene is TRBD1 (5 bases). Trimming removed 1 base at V and 1 base at J, with 7 bases between. This CDR3 is 13 amino acids long. CDR1 DFQATT and CDR2 SNEGSKA come from the germline V gene (reference sequence). CDR3 DNA sequence: TGCAGTGCTAGAGTGGGGGGTAACTATGGCTACACCTTC. Encoded protein: CSARVGGNYGYTF.

This clonotype has only one observation. V is TRBV19 and J is TRBJ1-5; D unclear. Germline V CDR1 and CDR2: LNHDA, SQIVND (reference sequence). Trimming removed 7 bases at V and 2 bases at J, with 21 bases between. The CDR3 spans 17 residues. Here the CDR3 DNA reads TGTGCCAGTATGTCCGCGAGTGGGTGGTCAGGCAATCAGCCCCAGCATTTT. This sequence encodes CASMSASGWSGNQPQHF.

This clonotype was found many times. The chain uses TRBV3-1 and TRBJ1-1, with a tentative D call TRBD1 (5 bases). Trimming cost V 5 bases and J 5 bases, with 15 bases left between them. Germline values: CDR1 LGHDT, CDR2 YNNKEL (reference sequence). CDR3 length equals 14 residues. CDR3 in DNA: TGTGCCAGCAGCAATCCGGGGAAGGGGACTGAAGCTTTCTTT. Translation gives CASSNPGKGTEAFF.